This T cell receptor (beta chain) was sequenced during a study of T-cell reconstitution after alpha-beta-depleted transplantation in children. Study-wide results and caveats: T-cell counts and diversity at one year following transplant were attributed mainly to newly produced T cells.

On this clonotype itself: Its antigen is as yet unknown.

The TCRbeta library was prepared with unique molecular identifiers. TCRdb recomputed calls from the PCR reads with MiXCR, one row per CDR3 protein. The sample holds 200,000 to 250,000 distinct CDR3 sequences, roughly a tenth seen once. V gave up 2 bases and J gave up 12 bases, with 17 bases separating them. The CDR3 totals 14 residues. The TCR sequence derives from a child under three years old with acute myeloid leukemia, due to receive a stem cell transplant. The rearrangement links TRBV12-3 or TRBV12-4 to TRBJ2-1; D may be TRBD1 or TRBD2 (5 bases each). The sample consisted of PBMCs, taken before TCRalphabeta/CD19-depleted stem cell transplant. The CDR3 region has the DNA TGTGCCAGCAGTTTATGGGGACCTAATCTCGGGCAGTTCTTC. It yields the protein CASSLWGPNLGQFF.